Below are 18 T cell receptor beta chains sequenced from a single sample in a study of blood T cell repertoires in COVID-19. Clones were sequenced by immunoSEQ multiplex PCR, and TCRdb holds only the in-frame ones, with some missing. This table has around 100,000 clones, under 90% appearing once. The sequencing input was peripheral blood. Every receptor here comes from a human donor in a cohort sampled during active COVID-19.

This sequence joins TRBV7-8 and TRBJ1-6, with D perhaps matching TRBD1 (6 bases). V dropped 5 bases and J dropped 5 bases, with 16 bases sitting between them. CDR3 length: 16 residues. CDR1 SGHVS and CDR2 FQNEAQ come from the germline V gene. Written as DNA, the CDR3 is TGTGCCAGCAGCCGATCAATTACAGGGAATAATTCACCCCTCCACTTT. Protein sequence: CASSRSITGNNSPLHF. Full variable domain (missing parts from reference TRBV7-8 and TRBJ1-6): GAGVSQSPRYKVAKRGQDVALRCDPISGHVSLFWYQQALGQGPEFLTYFQNEAQLDKSGLPSDRFFAERPEGSVSTLKIQRTQQEDSAVYLCASSRSITGNNSPLHFGNGTRLTVT.

This chain joins TRBV19 and TRBJ2-7; the match to TRBD2 covers 8 bases. The length of the CDR3 is 13 residues. V trimming: 4 bases; J trimming: 4 bases; junction bases outside the gene matches: 3. CDR1 and CDR2 (germline): LNHDA, SQIVND (reference sequence). CDR3 DNA sequence: TGTGCCAGTAGTAGTGGCGGGGGGTACGAGCAGTACTTC. Its protein is CASSSGGGYEQYF.

V and J are TRBV4-2 and TRBJ1-4; D remains ambiguous. V lost 0 bases and J 3 bases, leaving 14 bases between the germline ends. The CDR3 length is 17 residues. Per germline, CDR1 LGHNA and CDR2 YNFKEQ. CDR3 nucleotide sequence: TGTGCCAGCAGCCAAGATGAGGGAATCGTGGCTAATGAAAAACTGTTTTTT. Translation: CASSQDEGIVANEKLFF.

This clone came up a few times. The chain has TRBV18 and TRBJ1-6; 7 bases are a match to TRBD1. Germline loops: CDR1 KGHSH, CDR2 LQKENI. V shed 6 bases and J 7 bases; nucleotides not matched to a gene: 6. The length of the CDR3 is 14 residues. CDR3 sequence: CASSPDRQNSPLHF. In DNA, the CDR3 is TGTGCCAGCTCGCCGGACAGGCAAAATTCACCCCTCCACTTT.

This clone has a handful of counts. The V call is TRBV9, the J call TRBJ2-7, with 12 bases identical to TRBD1. CDR3 length: 14 amino acids. The J segment lost 6 bases and the V segment lost 6 bases, leaving 7 bases of the junction unmatched. Germline V gene lookup returns CDR1 SGDLS and CDR2 YYNGEE. For the CDR3, the DNA is TGTGCCAGCACCCCCGGGACAGGGGGCGCCGAGCAGTACTTC. It is translated as CASTPGTGGAEQYF.

The chain links TRBV19 to TRBJ1-4; perhaps TRBD1 as D (6 bases). The CDR3 extends over 14 amino acids. Per germline, CDR1 LNHDA and CDR2 SQIVND (reference sequence). V was clipped by 6 bases and J by 6 bases, with 14 bases between them. CDR3 protein: CASSSRGSDEKLFF. In DNA form, the CDR3 reads TGTGCCAGTAGCTCCAGGGGATCGGATGAAAAACTGTTTTTT.

J is TRBJ1-2 and V is TRBV10-3, with 11 bases aligning to TRBD1. This CDR3 spans 16 amino acids. The V gene's germline CDR1 is ENHRY and CDR2 SYGVKD. V dropped 2 bases and J dropped 4; count of bases not matched to a gene: 6. The CDR3 DNA sequence: TGTGCCATCAGTGAGGAACGGACAGGGGGCGCCTATGGCTACACCTTC. It is translated as CAISEERTGGAYGYTF.

The chain carries TRBV5-1 and TRBJ2-5, with 9 bases lining up with TRBD1. Germline CDR1 and CDR2: SGHRS and YFSETQ. Trimming removed 4 bases from V and 4 bases from J; junction bases left unmatched: 8. The CDR3 extends over 15 amino acids. CDR3 sequence: CASSPSGTGSETQYF. For the CDR3, the DNA is TGCGCCAGCAGCCCTTCCGGGACAGGGTCAGAGACCCAGTACTTC. The full variable domain, completed using reference TRBV5-1 and TRBJ2-5, is KAGVTQTPRYLIKTRGQQVTLSCSPISGHRSVSWYQQTPGQGLQFLFEYFSETQRNKGNFPGRFSGRQFSNSRSEMNVSTLELGDSALYLCASSPSGTGSETQYFGPGTRLLVL.

The chain couples TRBV19 to TRBJ2-7; 8 bases are a match to TRBD2. This CDR3 spans 15 amino acids. The ends lost 6 bases at V and 5 bases at J; junction bases unmatched: 12. Germline V gene lookup returns CDR1 LNHDA and CDR2 SQIVND (reference sequence). The CDR3 sequence: CASRTSGRISNEQYF. The CDR3 bases are TGTGCCAGTAGAACCAGCGGGAGAATTTCCAACGAGCAGTACTTC.

The gene calls are TRBV4-1 and TRBJ2-5; 9 bases match TRBD1. Germline CDR1 and CDR2: MGHRA and YSYEKL. This CDR3 is 16 amino acids long. V shed 5 bases, J shed 3 bases, and the junction held 10 bases outside the gene matches. DNA of the CDR3: TGCGCCAGCAGCGTCGGAATGGGACAGGGCAAAGAGACCCAGTACTTC. Amino acids: CASSVGMGQGKETQYF.

The chain carries TRBV29-1 and TRBJ1-4; D may be TRBD1 (6 bases). The CDR3 sequence is 14 residues long. Trimming took 5 bases from V and 6 from J, leaving 16 bases between them. Per germline, CDR1 SQVTM and CDR2 ANQGSEA. In DNA form, the CDR3 reads TGCAGCGTTTTTTCTGGGGGGGGCGATGAAAAACTGTTTTTT. Encoded protein: CSVFSGGGDEKLFF.

There are a few counts of this clone. V usage is TRBV4-1 and J usage is TRBJ1-5, with D hard to call. Per the germline V gene, CDR1 is MGHRA and CDR2 is YSYEKL. With 4 bases removed from V and 15 bases from J, the gap between germline ends came to 22 bases. CDR3 size: 14 residues. The CDR3 DNA reads TGCGCCAGCAGCCCATCTAGCCAAGTGTGGCTTCCGCATTTT. It specifies CASSPSSQVWLPHF.

The chain has TRBV20-1 and TRBJ1-5; D remains ambiguous. This CDR3 is built from 11 residues. Germline CDR1 and CDR2: DFQATT and SNEGSKA (reference sequence). V lost 0 bases, J lost 11 bases, and 8 bases lay in between. DNA of the CDR3: TGCAGTGCTAGAGATAGTCCGACCCAGCATTTT. Translating it yields CSARDSPTQHF.

The J gene is TRBJ1-4, the V gene TRBV7-2; 7 bases are shared with TRBD1. The trim removed 3 bases at V and 7 bases at J, leaving 2 bases unmatched. The CDR3 covers 13 residues. Germline loops: CDR1 SGHTA, CDR2 FQGNSA. This chain's CDR3 is CASSLTGREKLFF. The DNA of the CDR3 is TGTGCCAGCAGCTTGACAGGGCGTGAAAAACTGTTTTTT.

This clone was picked up one time. The V and J genes are TRBV19 and TRBJ1-2; weak D call: TRBD1 (5 bases). This CDR3 spans 9 amino acids. Germline lookup yields CDR1 LNHDA and CDR2 SQIVND (reference sequence). The CDR3 loop reads CAGAGGYTF. DNA of the CDR3: TGTGCTGGGGCAGGGGGCTACACCTTC. The entire variable domain, with the rest obtained from reference TRBV19 and TRBJ1-2, is as follows: DGGITQSPKYLFRKEGQNVTLSCEQNLNHDAMYWYRQDPGQGLRLIYYSQIVNDFQKGDIAEGYSVSREKKESFPLTVTSAQKNPTAFYLCAGAGGYTFGSGTRLTVV.

This rearrangement joins TRBV28 to TRBJ1-2; 9 nucleotides agree with TRBD1. The germline V gene encodes CDR1 MDHEN and CDR2 SYDVKM. The CDR3 runs 14 residues. Unmatched junction bases numbered 8, after V lost 6 bases and J lost 6 bases. The CDR3 protein is CASRAQGASDGYTF. The CDR3 DNA is TGTGCCAGCAGGGCACAGGGGGCATCAGATGGCTACACCTTC.

CDR3 nucleotide sequence: TGTGCCATCAGTGACTATGGCGGGACCTACAATGAGCAGTTCTTC. It encodes CAISDYGGTYNEQFF. The chain links TRBV10-3 to TRBJ2-1, with a tentative D call TRBD2 (6 bases). Trimming removed 3 bases at V and 2 bases at J, with 11 bases between. The CDR3 is made up of 15 amino acids. The germline gives CDR1 ENHRY, CDR2 SYGVKD.

The rearrangement uses TRBV24-1 and TRBJ1-2, with D maybe TRBD1 (6 bases). Germline CDR1 and CDR2: KGHDR and SFDVKD. The CDR3 is made up of 12 amino acids. The V gene lost 1 base and the J gene lost 8 bases, with 7 bases spanning the gap. Written as DNA, the CDR3 is TGTGCCACCAGTGATTTTGGACAGGGCTACACCTTC. Amino acid sequence: CATSDFGQGYTF.